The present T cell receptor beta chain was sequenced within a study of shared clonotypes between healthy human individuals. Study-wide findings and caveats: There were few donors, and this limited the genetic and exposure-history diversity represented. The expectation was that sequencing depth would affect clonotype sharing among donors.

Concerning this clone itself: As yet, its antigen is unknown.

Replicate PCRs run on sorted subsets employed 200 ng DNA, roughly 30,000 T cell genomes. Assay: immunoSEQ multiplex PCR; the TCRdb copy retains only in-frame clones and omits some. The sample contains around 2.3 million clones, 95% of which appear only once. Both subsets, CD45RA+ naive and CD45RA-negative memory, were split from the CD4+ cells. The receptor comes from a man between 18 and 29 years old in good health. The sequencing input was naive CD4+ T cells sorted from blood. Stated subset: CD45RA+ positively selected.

The CDR3 is CARSLGPTGGYQPQHF. CDR3 sequence (DNA): TGTGCCAGAAGCTTGGGACCGACAGGGGGATATCAGCCCCAGCATTTT. The chain carries TRBV5-3 and TRBJ1-5; 9 bases are shared with TRBD1. TRBV5-3 is recorded as an ORF, its role being uncertain. This CDR3 is built from 16 residues. V was pared by 0 bases and J by 5 bases, with 6 bases of the junction left unmatched.